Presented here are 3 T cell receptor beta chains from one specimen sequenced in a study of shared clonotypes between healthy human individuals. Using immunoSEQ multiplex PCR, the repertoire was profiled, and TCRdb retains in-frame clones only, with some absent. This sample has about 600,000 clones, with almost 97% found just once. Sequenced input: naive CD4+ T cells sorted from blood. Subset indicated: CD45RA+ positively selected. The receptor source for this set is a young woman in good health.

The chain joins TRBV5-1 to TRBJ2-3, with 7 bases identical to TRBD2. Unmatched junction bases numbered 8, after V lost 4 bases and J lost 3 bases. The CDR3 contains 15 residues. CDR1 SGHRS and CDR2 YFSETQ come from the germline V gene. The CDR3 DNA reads TGCGCCAGCAGCCTCCAGCGGGGTCGGACAGATACGCAGTATTTT. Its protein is CASSLQRGRTDTQYF.

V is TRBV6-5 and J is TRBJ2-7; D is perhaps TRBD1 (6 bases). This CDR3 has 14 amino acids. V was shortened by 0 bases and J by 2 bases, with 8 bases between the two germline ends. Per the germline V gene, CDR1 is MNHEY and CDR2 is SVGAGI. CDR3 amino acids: CASSYSTGPYEQYF. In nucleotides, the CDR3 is TGTGCCAGCAGTTACTCGACAGGACCCTACGAGCAGTACTTC.

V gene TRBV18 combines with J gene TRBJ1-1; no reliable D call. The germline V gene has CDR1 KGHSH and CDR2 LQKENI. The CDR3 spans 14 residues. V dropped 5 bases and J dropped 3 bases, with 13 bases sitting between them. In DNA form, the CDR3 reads TGTGCCAGCTCAATCAACACGGAATACACTGAAGCTTTCTTT. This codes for CASSINTEYTEAFF.